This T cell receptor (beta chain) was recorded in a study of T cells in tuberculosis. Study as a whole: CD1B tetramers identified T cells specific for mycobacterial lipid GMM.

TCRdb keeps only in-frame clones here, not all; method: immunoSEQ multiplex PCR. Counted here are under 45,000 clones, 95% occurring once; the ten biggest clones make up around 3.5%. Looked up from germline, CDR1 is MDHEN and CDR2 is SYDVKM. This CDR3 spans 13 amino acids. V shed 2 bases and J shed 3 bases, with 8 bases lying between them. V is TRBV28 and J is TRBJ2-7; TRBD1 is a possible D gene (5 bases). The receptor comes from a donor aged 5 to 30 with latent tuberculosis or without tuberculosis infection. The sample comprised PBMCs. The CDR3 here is CASSLVQDYEQYF. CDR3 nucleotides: TGTGCCAGCAGTTTAGTACAGGACTACGAGCAGTACTTC.